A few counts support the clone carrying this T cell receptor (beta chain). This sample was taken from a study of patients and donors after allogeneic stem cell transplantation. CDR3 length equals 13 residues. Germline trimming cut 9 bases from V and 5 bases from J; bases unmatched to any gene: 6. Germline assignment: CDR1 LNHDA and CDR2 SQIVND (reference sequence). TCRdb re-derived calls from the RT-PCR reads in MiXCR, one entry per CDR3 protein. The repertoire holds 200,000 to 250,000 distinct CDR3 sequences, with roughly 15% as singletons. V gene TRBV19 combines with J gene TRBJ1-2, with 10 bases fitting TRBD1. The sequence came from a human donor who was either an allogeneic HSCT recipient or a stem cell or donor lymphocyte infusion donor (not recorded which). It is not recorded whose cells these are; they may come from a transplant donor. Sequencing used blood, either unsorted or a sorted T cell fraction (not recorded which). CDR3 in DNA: TGTGCCAGCCGGGACAGGGGTCGGTATGGCTACACCTTC. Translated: CASRDRGRYGYTF.